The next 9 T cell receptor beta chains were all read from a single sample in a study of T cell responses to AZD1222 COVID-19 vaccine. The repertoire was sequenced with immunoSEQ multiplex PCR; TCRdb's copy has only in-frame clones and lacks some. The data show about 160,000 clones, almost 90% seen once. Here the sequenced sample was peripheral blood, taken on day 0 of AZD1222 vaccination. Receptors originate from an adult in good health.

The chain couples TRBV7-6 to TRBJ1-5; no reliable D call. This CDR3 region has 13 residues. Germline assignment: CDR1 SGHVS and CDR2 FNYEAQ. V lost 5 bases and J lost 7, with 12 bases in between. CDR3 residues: CASSPDLVQPQHF. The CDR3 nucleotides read TGTGCCAGCAGCCCAGACCTCGTCCAGCCCCAGCATTTT.

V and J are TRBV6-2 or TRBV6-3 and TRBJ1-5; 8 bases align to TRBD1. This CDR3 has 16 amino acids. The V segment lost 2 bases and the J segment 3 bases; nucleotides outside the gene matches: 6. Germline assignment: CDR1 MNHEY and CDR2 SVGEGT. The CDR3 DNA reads TGTGCCAGCAGTTACCAAGGACAGGGATTCAATCAGCCCCAGCATTTT. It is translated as CASSYQGQGFNQPQHF.

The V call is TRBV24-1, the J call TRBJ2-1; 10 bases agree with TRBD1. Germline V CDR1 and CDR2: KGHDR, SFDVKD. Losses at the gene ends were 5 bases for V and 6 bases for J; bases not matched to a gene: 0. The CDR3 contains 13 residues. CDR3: CATSGTGGNEQFF. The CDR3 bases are TGTGCCACCAGTGGGACAGGGGGCAATGAGCAGTTCTTC.

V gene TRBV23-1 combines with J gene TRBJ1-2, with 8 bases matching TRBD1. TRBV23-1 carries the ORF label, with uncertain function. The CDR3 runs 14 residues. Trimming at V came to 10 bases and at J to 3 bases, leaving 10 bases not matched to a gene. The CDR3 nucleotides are TGCGCCACTCTACAGGGGGACGAGGACTATGGCTACACCTTC. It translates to CATLQGDEDYGYTF.

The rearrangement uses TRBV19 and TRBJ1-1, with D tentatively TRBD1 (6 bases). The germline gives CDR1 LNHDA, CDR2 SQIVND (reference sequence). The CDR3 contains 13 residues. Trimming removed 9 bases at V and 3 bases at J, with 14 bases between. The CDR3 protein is CASIANRDTEAFF. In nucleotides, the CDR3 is TGTGCCAGCATTGCCAACAGGGACACTGAAGCTTTCTTT.

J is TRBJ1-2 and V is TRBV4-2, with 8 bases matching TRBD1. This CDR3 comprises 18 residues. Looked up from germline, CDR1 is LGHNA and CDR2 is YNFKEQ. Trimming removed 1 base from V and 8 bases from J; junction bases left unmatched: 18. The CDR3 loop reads CASSQVVLRGDRGFGYTF. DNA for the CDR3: TGTGCCAGCAGCCAAGTAGTCCTCCGTGGTGACAGGGGATTCGGCTACACCTTC.

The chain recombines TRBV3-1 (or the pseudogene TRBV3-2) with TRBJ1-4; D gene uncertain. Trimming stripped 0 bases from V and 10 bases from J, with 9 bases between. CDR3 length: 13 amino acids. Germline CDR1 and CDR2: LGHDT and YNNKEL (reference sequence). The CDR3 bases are TGTGCCAGCAGCCAAGACCTCAACGGAAAACTGTTTTTT. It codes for CASSQDLNGKLFF.

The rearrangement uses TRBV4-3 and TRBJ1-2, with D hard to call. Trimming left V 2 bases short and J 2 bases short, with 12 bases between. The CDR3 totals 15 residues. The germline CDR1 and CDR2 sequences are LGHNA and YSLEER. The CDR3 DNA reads TGCGCCAGCAGCCAATCCATTCCTCCGAACTATGGCTACACCTTC. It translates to CASSQSIPPNYGYTF.

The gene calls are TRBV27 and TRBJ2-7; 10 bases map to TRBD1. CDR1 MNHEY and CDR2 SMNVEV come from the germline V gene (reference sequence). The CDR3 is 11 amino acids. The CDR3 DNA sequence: TGTCCTCTCCCGGGACAGGGGGAGCAGTACTTC. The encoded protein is CPLPGQGEQYF.